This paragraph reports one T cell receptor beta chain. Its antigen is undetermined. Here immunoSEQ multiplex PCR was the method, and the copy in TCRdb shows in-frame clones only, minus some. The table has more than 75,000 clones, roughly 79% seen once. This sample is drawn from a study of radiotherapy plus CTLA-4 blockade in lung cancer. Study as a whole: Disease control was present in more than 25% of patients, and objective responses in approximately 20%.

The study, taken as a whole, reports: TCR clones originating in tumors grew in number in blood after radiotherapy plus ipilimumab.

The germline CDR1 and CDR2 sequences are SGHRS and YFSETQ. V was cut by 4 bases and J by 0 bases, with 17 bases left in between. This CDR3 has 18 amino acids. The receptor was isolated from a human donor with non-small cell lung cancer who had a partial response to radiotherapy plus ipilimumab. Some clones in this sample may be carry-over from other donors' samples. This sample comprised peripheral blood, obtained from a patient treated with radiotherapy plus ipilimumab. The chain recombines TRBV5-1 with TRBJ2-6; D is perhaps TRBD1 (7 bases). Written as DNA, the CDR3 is TGCGCCAGCAGCAAGACAGGGCTGACTAGCTCTGGGGCCAACGTCCTGACTTTC. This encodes CASSKTGLTSSGANVLTF.